This passage covers 29 T cell receptor beta chains from one sample sequenced in a study of cytomegalovirus exposure and HLA in healthy donors. This PCR relied on a set of 60 Vbeta primers and 13 Jbeta primers. Profiling relied on immunoSEQ multiplex PCR, and the TCRdb table lists in-frame clones only, not all of them. The sample consists of 100,000 to 150,000 clones, 70% to 85% of them appearing once. Sequencing was performed on PBMCs. The source is a male donor in good health and CMV-seropositive.

V and J are TRBV29-1 and TRBJ1-1, with D possibly matching TRBD1 (5 bases). The V end lost 6 bases, the J end lost 5 bases, and 16 bases lay between the germline ends. Germline CDR1 and CDR2: SQVTM and ANQGSEA. This CDR3 region has 13 residues. This chain's CDR3 is CSVKRGGETEAFF. The CDR3, as DNA: TGCAGCGTGAAGAGGGGAGGAGAAACTGAAGCTTTCTTT.

The V gene is TRBV7-9, the J gene TRBJ2-7; no clear D. Trimming took off 4 bases at V and 3 bases at J, with 10 bases between the two ends. The CDR3 totals 13 residues. Germline lookup yields CDR1 SEHNR and CDR2 FQNEAQ (reference sequence). CDR3 residues: CASSWQDYYEQYF. For the CDR3, the DNA is TGTGCCAGCAGCTGGCAGGATTACTACGAGCAGTACTTC.

The chain links TRBV19 to TRBJ2-1; 11 positions agree with TRBD2. This CDR3 is 15 amino acids long. Trimming removed 5 bases from V and 6 bases from J; junction bases left unmatched: 6. Germline V gene sequence: CDR1 LNHDA, CDR2 SQIVND (reference sequence). The CDR3 DNA is TGTGCCAGTAGTCGTACTAGCGGGAGTTCCAATGAGCAGTTCTTC. Translation gives CASSRTSGSSNEQFF. The full variable domain, its missing parts supplied by reference TRBV19 and TRBJ2-1, is DGGITQSPKYLFRKEGQNVTLSCEQNLNHDAMYWYRQDPGQGLRLIYYSQIVNDFQKGDIAEGYSVSREKKESFPLTVTSAQKNPTAFYLCASSRTSGSSNEQFFGPGTRLTVL.

This rearrangement joins TRBV28 to TRBJ1-5; D possibly corresponds to TRBD1 (6 bases). The germline V gene has CDR1 MDHEN and CDR2 SYDVKM. This CDR3 has 15 residues. Trimming stripped 5 bases from V and 7 bases from J, with 18 bases between. CDR3 loop: CASSEVVGAKQPQHF. The DNA of the CDR3 is TGTGCCAGCAGTGAAGTGGTGGGGGCCAAACAGCCCCAGCATTTT.

The chain uses TRBV27 and TRBJ2-3, with 7 nucleotides matching TRBD2. The trim removed 9 bases at V and 0 bases at J, leaving 12 bases unmatched. The CDR3 sequence is 16 residues long. CDR1 is MNHEY, CDR2 SMNVEV, per germline (reference sequence). CDR3 protein: CASAKPGLQSTDTQYF. The CDR3 DNA sequence: TGTGCCAGTGCAAAACCGGGACTACAAAGCACAGATACGCAGTATTTT.

The chain recombines TRBV6-1 with TRBJ1-4; D is ambiguous. The CDR3 length is 13 residues. Deletions cut 5 bases from V and 7 bases from J, with 11 bases between. CDR1 is MNHNS, CDR2 SASEGT, per germline. The CDR3 spells CASSWPPGEKLFF. CDR3 in DNA: TGTGCCAGCAGTTGGCCTCCGGGTGAAAAACTGTTTTTT.

This rearrangement joins TRBV18 to TRBJ1-1, with 8 bases that match TRBD1. The CDR3 runs to 14 residues. V lost 5 bases, J lost 3 bases, and 5 bases stayed unmatched. Per germline, CDR1 KGHSH and CDR2 LQKENI. This CDR3 is CASSTTGADTEAFF. CDR3 coding DNA: TGTGCCAGCTCAACGACAGGGGCGGACACTGAAGCTTTCTTT.

This clone was recorded a few times. The J gene is TRBJ1-1, the V gene TRBV7-2; D remains ambiguous. Trimming took 5 bases from V and 0 from J, leaving 7 bases between them. Germline V gene sequence: CDR1 SGHTA, CDR2 FQGNSA. CDR3 size: 13 residues. CDR3 residues: CASSIHMNTEAFF. For the CDR3, the DNA is TGTGCCAGCAGCATACACATGAACACTGAAGCTTTCTTT.

This clone has a handful of counts. This chain uses TRBV5-4 with TRBJ1-2, with a weak D call TRBD1 (6 bases). The CDR3 contains 14 residues. Germline lookup yields CDR1 SGHNT and CDR2 YYREEE (reference sequence). Trimming pared 4 bases from V and 4 bases from J, leaving 14 bases between. The CDR3 DNA reads TGTGCCAGCAGCCCGAGGACAGAAATCTATGGCTACACCTTC. Its translation is CASSPRTEIYGYTF.

The chain joins TRBV5-1 to TRBJ2-1; 10 nucleotides align to TRBD2. The ends lost 0 bases at V and 4 bases at J; junction bases unmatched: 4. The CDR3 has 16 amino acids. Germline CDR1 and CDR2: SGHRS and YFSETQ. The CDR3 bases are TGCGCCAGCAGCTTGGAAGCGGGAGGGTCTTACAATGAGCAGTTCTTC. Protein: CASSLEAGGSYNEQFF.

V is TRBV5-8 and J is TRBJ1-1, with D unclear. Germline loops: CDR1 SGHTS, CDR2 YDEGEE. The CDR3 extends over 14 amino acids. V was cut by 0 bases and J by 1 base, with 7 bases left in between. The CDR3 nucleotides are TGTGCCAGCAGCTTGGGGCTCCGGAACACTGAAGCTTTCTTT. Its translation is CASSLGLRNTEAFF.

The chain is built from TRBV2 and TRBJ2-1; 12 nucleotides agree with TRBD2. Germline V gene data show CDR1 as SNHLY and CDR2 as FYNNEI. The CDR3 has 15 amino acids. The V segment lost 5 bases and the J segment 4 bases; nucleotides outside the gene matches: 3. CDR3 nucleotide sequence: TGTGCCAGCAGTCCCCTAGCGGGGGGGTACAATGAGCAGTTCTTC. Protein sequence: CASSPLAGGYNEQFF. The whole variable domain, remainder taken from reference TRBV2 and TRBJ2-1, is EPEVTQTPSHQVTQMGQEVILRCVPISNHLYFYWYRQILGQKVEFLVSFYNNEISEKSEIFDDQFSVERPDGSNFTLKIRSTKLEDSAMYFCASSPLAGGYNEQFFGPGTRLTVL.

The chain employs TRBV5-1 and TRBJ2-5, with D hard to call. The J call is in doubt because the DNA end fits TRBJ2-7 better. CDR3 length equals 14 residues. The V gene's germline CDR1 is SGHRS and CDR2 YFSETQ. This CDR3 reads CASSASRVDYEQYF. The DNA for the CDR3 is TGCGCCAGCAGCGCCTCTCGGGTGGACTACGAGCAGTACTTC.

V usage is TRBV15 and J usage is TRBJ1-4; 7 bases fit TRBD1. The CDR3 is made up of 15 amino acids. Unmatched junction bases numbered 7, after V lost 4 bases and J lost 5 bases. The V gene's germline CDR1 is LNHNV and CDR2 YYDKDF (reference sequence). CDR3 sequence reads: CATSKGDSGNEKLFF. The CDR3 DNA is TGTGCCACCAGCAAGGGGGACAGCGGGAATGAAAAACTGTTTTTT.

The chain links TRBV4-1 to TRBJ1-2, with TRBD1 matching 9 bases. The CDR3 contains 14 residues. The V and J ends lost 4 bases and 8 bases, in that order; junction bases with no gene match: 8. Germline V lookup: CDR1 MGHRA, CDR2 YSYEKL. CDR3 loop: CASSPIGTGRGYTF. DNA of the CDR3: TGCGCCAGCAGCCCCATCGGGACAGGGAGAGGCTACACCTTC.

About this clone itself: The junction departs from germline at one end; a sequencing error may be responsible. The chain has TRBV7-9 and TRBJ1-2, with no clear D. The CDR3 runs to 13 residues. CDR1 is SEHNR and CDR2 is FQNEAQ in the germline V gene (reference sequence). The CDR3 here is CSSSRILRNGYTF. In nucleotides, the CDR3 is TGTTCCAGCAGCCGTATACTAAGGAATGGCTACACCTTC.

In its sample, this clone was seen once. The chain links TRBV11-3 to TRBJ2-7; TRBD2 matches 9 bases. The CDR3 is 14 residues long. CDR1 is SGHNT and CDR2 is YENEEA in the germline V gene. Germline trimming cut 6 bases from V and 7 bases from J; bases unmatched to any gene: 10. CDR3 sequence (DNA): TGTGCCAGCAGTACTAGCGGGTCTGCGGGGGAGCAGTACTTC. The encoded protein is CASSTSGSAGEQYF.

This clone was counted only a few times. This chain links TRBV6-1 with TRBJ2-2, with no clear D. CDR1 is MNHNS and CDR2 is SASEGT in the germline V gene. CDR3 size: 12 residues. V was shortened by 6 bases and J by 3 bases, with 5 bases between the two germline ends. The CDR3: CASREYTGELFF. The CDR3 DNA sequence: TGTGCCAGCAGAGAGTACACCGGGGAGCTGTTTTTT.

The V gene is TRBV9, the J gene TRBJ2-2; D may be TRBD1 (6 bases). Germline CDR1 is SGDLS and CDR2 is YYNGEE. The CDR3 spans 16 residues. Trimming pared 4 bases from V and 5 bases from J, leaving 18 bases between. CDR3 DNA sequence: TGTGCCAGCAGCCCCGGACAGACGGGCCGGACCGGGGAGCTGTTTTTT. Encoded protein: CASSPGQTGRTGELFF.

The chain recombines TRBV7-9 with TRBJ2-1, with 7 bases matching TRBD2. The CDR3 runs 15 residues. V shed 1 base, J shed 8 bases, and the junction held 8 bases outside the gene matches. CDR1 SEHNR and CDR2 FQNEAQ come from the germline V gene (reference sequence). CDR3 protein: CASSLGTRPFDEQFF. The CDR3 region has the DNA TGTGCCAGCAGCTTAGGGACTAGGCCCTTCGATGAGCAGTTCTTC. The variable domain in full, with the rest retrieved from reference TRBV7-9 and TRBJ2-1, is DTGVSQNPRHKITKRGQNVTFRCDPISEHNRLYWYRQTLGQGPEFLTYFQNEAQLEKSRLLSDRFSAERPKGSFSTLEIQRTEQGDSAMYLCASSLGTRPFDEQFFGPGTRLTVL.

This chain connects TRBV2 to TRBJ1-4, with unresolved D. V was clipped by 5 bases and J by 7 bases, with 14 bases between them. This CDR3 has 14 amino acids. Germline V gene data show CDR1 as SNHLY and CDR2 as FYNNEI. The CDR3 here is CASSQWGGGEKLFF. The CDR3 region has the DNA TGTGCCAGCAGTCAGTGGGGAGGCGGTGAAAAACTGTTTTTT.

The CDR3 DNA reads TGTGCCAGCAGCGGAGGGACAGAAGAGCAGTTCTTC. Residues: CASSGGTEEQFF. The chain links TRBV9 to TRBJ2-1, with 7 bases fitting TRBD1. CDR3 length: 12 amino acids. Germline loops: CDR1 SGDLS, CDR2 YYNGEE. V was pared by 3 bases and J by 10 bases, with 4 bases of the junction left unmatched.

This clone came up once. This sequence joins TRBV5-8 and TRBJ2-7; no firm D call. Germline values: CDR1 SGHTS, CDR2 YDEGEE. This CDR3 is built from 14 residues. Trimming left V 3 bases short and J 0 bases short, with 10 bases between. The CDR3, as DNA: TGTGCCAGCAGCTCCTACCCGAGCTCCTACGAGCAGTACTTC. Its translation: CASSSYPSSYEQYF. Variable domain in full (rest from reference TRBV5-8 and TRBJ2-7): EAGVTQSPTHLIKTRGQQATLRCSPISGHTSVYWYQQALGLGLQFLLWYDEGEERNRGNFPPRFSGRQFPNYSSELNVNALELEDSALYLCASSSYPSSYEQYFGPGTRLTVT.

The V and J genes are TRBV14 and TRBJ2-5, with D possibly being TRBD1 (6 bases). Trimming removed 1 base from V and 3 bases from J, with 12 bases in between. CDR1 SGHDN and CDR2 FVKESK come from the germline V gene. CDR3 length: 15 residues. CDR3 in amino acids: CASSQGVYREETQYF. In nucleotides, the CDR3 is TGTGCCAGCAGCCAAGGGGTATACAGGGAAGAGACCCAGTACTTC.

V usage is TRBV29-1 and J usage is TRBJ2-7; D uncertain. The CDR3 runs to 11 residues. Per germline, CDR1 SQVTM and CDR2 ANQGSEA. V was pared by 5 bases and J by 1 base, with 6 bases between. The CDR3, as DNA: TGCAGCGTTAGAGGATCCTACGAGCAGTACTTC. It specifies CSVRGSYEQYF.

The genes are TRBV29-1 and TRBJ2-5; TRBD1 matches at 9 bases. The CDR3 is 14 amino acids. Germline-derived CDR1 and CDR2 are SQVTM and ANQGSEA. Germline trimming cut 5 bases from V and 3 bases from J; bases unmatched to any gene: 7. The CDR3 DNA is TGCAGCGTTCACCCCGGGACAGGGAAAGAGACCCAGTACTTC. Translation: CSVHPGTGKETQYF.

The chain couples TRBV11-3 to TRBJ2-5; D uncertain. This CDR3 has 14 residues. Trimming shortened V by 1 base and J by 2 bases, and 8 bases separated the two germline ends. Germline CDR1 reads SGHNT; CDR2 reads YENEEA. CDR3 loop: CASSLGPVQETQYF. The CDR3 DNA reads TGTGCCAGCAGCTTAGGCCCAGTACAAGAGACCCAGTACTTC.

This chain uses TRBV7-8 with TRBJ1-1; D not certain. Trimming removed 5 bases at V and 2 bases at J, with 12 bases between. The CDR3 runs to 14 residues. In germline, CDR1 is SGHVS, CDR2 FQNEAQ. The chain's CDR3 is CASSPKPKNTEAFF. The CDR3 DNA reads as TGTGCCAGCAGCCCGAAGCCAAAAAACACTGAAGCTTTCTTT.

This clone was seen a handful of times. This chain uses TRBV4-1 with TRBJ2-1; 8 nucleotides agree with TRBD1. Germline trimming cut 0 bases from V and 2 bases from J; bases unmatched to any gene: 9. Per the germline V gene, CDR1 is MGHRA and CDR2 is YSYEKL. There are 18 residues in the CDR3. Here the CDR3 reads CASSQEDILQGAYNEQFF. As DNA, the CDR3 is TGCGCCAGCAGCCAAGAAGACATTCTACAGGGGGCCTACAATGAGCAGTTCTTC.